Listed here are 19 T cell receptor beta chains from one sample, sequenced in a study of OX40 agonist ivuxolimab in advanced cancers. Here immunoSEQ multiplex PCR was the method, and the copy in TCRdb shows in-frame clones only, minus some. This sample carries 20,000 to 25,000 clones, roughly 80% of them seen once, and the ten largest clones take roughly 13%. The sequenced sample was CD4+ or CD8+ T cells sorted from blood, obtained in a trial of the OX40 agonist ivuxolimab. These receptor sequences come from an adult with an advanced solid tumor such as melanoma, head and neck, liver or kidney cancer.

The table lists this clone with a count of one. This sequence joins TRBV5-4 and TRBJ1-1, with 11 positions matching TRBD1. Germline-derived CDR1 and CDR2 are SGHNT and YYREEE (reference sequence). This CDR3 has 14 amino acids. J was trimmed by 3 bases and V by 3 bases; bases with no gene match: 1. The CDR3 coding sequence is TGTGCCAGCAGCTGGGGACAGGGGGACACTGAAGCTTTCTTT. This translates into CASSWGQGDTEAFF. The whole variable domain, remainder taken from reference TRBV5-4 and TRBJ1-1, is ETGVTQSPTHLIKTRGQQVTLRCSSQSGHNTVSWYQQALGQGPQFIFQYYREEENGRGNFPPRFSGLQFPNYSSELNVNALELDDSALYLCASSWGQGDTEAFFGQGTRLTVV.

In its sample, this clone was seen a few times. The chain links TRBV10-1 to TRBJ2-1; maybe TRBD2 (7 bases). CDR1 and CDR2 (germline): WNHNN, SYGVQD (reference sequence). This CDR3 contains 18 residues. Trimming removed 3 bases at V and 2 bases at J, with 20 bases between. The CDR3 bases are TGCGCCAGCAGTGATGTGGCTGCGGGGGCAACCCCCTACAATGAGCAGTTCTTC. Its protein is CASSDVAAGATPYNEQFF.

CDR3 loop: CAISTDVPNTEAFF. The CDR3 DNA is TGTGCCATCAGTACCGACGTACCAAACACTGAAGCTTTCTTT. The chain combines TRBV10-3 with TRBJ1-1; D ambiguous. The CDR3 has 14 amino acids. Per germline, CDR1 ENHRY and CDR2 SYGVKD. V lost 5 bases and J lost 2, with 12 bases in between.

The chain employs TRBV14 and TRBJ2-1; D is uncertain. The germline V gene encodes CDR1 SGHDN and CDR2 FVKESK. This CDR3 has 11 amino acids. V was pared by 5 bases and J by 5 bases, with 4 bases between. CDR3 in amino acids: CASSTHNEQFF. The CDR3 coding sequence is TGTGCCAGCAGCACTCACAATGAGCAGTTCTTC.

The chain joins TRBV4-1 to TRBJ2-5; weak D call: TRBD1 (6 bases). Germline CDR1 is MGHRA and CDR2 is YSYEKL. The CDR3 loop spans 15 amino acids. The V gene lost 0 bases and the J gene lost 4 bases, with 12 bases spanning the gap. The chain's CDR3 is CASSQDPGAGETQYF. The CDR3 DNA reads as TGCGCCAGCAGCCAAGATCCAGGGGCAGGAGAGACCCAGTACTTC.

The rearrangement joins TRBV5-1 to TRBJ2-1; D possibly matches TRBD1 or TRBD2 (5 bases each). The ends were cut back, 0 bases at V and 9 bases at J, with 16 bases in the middle. Germline CDR1 and CDR2: SGHRS and YFSETQ. The CDR3 is made up of 15 amino acids. The CDR3 nucleotides are TGCGCCAGCAGCTTGGCGGGGCAGGACTTATTTGAGCAGTTCTTC. It specifies CASSLAGQDLFEQFF.

This clone was seen once. The rearrangement links TRBV28 to TRBJ2-7; possible D gene TRBD1, 5 bases. The CDR3 consists of 13 residues. CDR1 and CDR2 from the germline V gene are MDHEN and SYDVKM. V was pared by 5 bases and J by 0 bases, with 8 bases between. This CDR3 is CASSLQDSYEQYF. The CDR3 nucleotides read TGTGCCAGCAGTCTACAGGACTCCTACGAGCAGTACTTC.

The chain is built from TRBV5-1 and TRBJ1-1; D call uncertain. The V end lost 0 bases, the J end lost 9 bases, and 12 bases lay between the germline ends. This CDR3 region has 13 residues. The germline gives CDR1 SGHRS, CDR2 YFSETQ. The CDR3 nucleotides read TGCGCCAGCAGCTTGGGCTCTGGGGAGAAAGCTTTCTTT. Protein sequence: CASSLGSGEKAFF. The variable domain in full, completed from reference TRBV5-1 and TRBJ1-1, reads KAGVTQTPRYLIKTRGQQVTLSCSPISGHRSVSWYQQTPGQGLQFLFEYFSETQRNKGNFPGRFSGRQFSNSRSEMNVSTLELGDSALYLCASSLGSGEKAFFGQGTRLTVV.

The chain recombines TRBV19 with TRBJ1-4; no clear D. Trimming removed 1 base at V and 8 bases at J, with 14 bases between. This CDR3 is built from 15 residues. CDR1 LNHDA and CDR2 SQIVND come from the germline V gene (reference sequence). This CDR3 is CASSIGGRVREKLFF. CDR3 coding DNA: TGTGCCAGTAGTATAGGGGGAAGGGTTCGAGAAAAACTGTTTTTT.

This clone was observed once. This chain uses TRBV10-2 with TRBJ2-1, with 9 bases aligning to TRBD2. This CDR3 spans 13 amino acids. Germline V gene data show CDR1 as WSHSY and CDR2 as SAAADI. V shed 5 bases and J 8 bases; nucleotides not matched to a gene: 4. CDR3 DNA sequence: TGCGCCAGCAGTCTAGCGGGGATGTATGAGCAGTTCTTC. Its translation: CASSLAGMYEQFF.

The genes are TRBV5-1 and TRBJ1-1; D ambiguous. The V and J ends lost 0 bases and 1 base respectively, with 10 bases between them. Germline CDR1 is SGHRS and CDR2 is YFSETQ. The CDR3 totals 15 residues. CDR3 bases: TGCGCCAGCAGCTTGGGAGGGATACAGAACACTGAAGCTTTCTTT. Its protein product is CASSLGGIQNTEAFF.

The chain joins TRBV2 to TRBJ2-1, with D unclear. This CDR3 comprises 13 residues. V was shortened by 6 bases and J by 4 bases, with 10 bases between the two germline ends. Germline CDR1 SNHLY, CDR2 FYNNEI. This CDR3 reads CASRVGGYNEQFF. The DNA for the CDR3 is TGTGCCAGCAGGGTAGGCGGTTACAATGAGCAGTTCTTC. Combining the CDR3 with reference TRBV2 and TRBJ2-1 gives the whole variable domain EPEVTQTPSHQVTQMGQEVILRCVPISNHLYFYWYRQILGQKVEFLVSFYNNEISEKSEIFDDQFSVERPDGSNFTLKIRSTKLEDSAMYFCASRVGGYNEQFFGPGTRLTVL.

The chain carries TRBV9 and TRBJ2-2; unclear D gene. The CDR3 contains 15 residues. CDR1 and CDR2 from the germline V gene are SGDLS and YYNGEE. Trimming took 0 bases from V and 2 from J, leaving 8 bases between them. The chain's CDR3 is CASSVVFANTGELFF. The CDR3, as DNA: TGTGCCAGCAGCGTAGTCTTCGCTAACACCGGGGAGCTGTTTTTT.

This clone was counted only a few times. This chain links TRBV6-1 with TRBJ2-7, with D perhaps TRBD1 or TRBD2 (6 bases each). CDR3 length equals 15 residues. Trimming pared 6 bases from V and 5 bases from J, leaving 20 bases between. Per germline, CDR1 MNHNS and CDR2 SASEGT. Here the CDR3 reads CASSPMQGRSDEQYF. CDR3 DNA sequence: TGTGCCAGCAGCCCTATGCAGGGGAGGTCCGACGAGCAGTACTTC.

The chain couples TRBV14 to TRBJ2-3, with TRBD2 as a possible D gene (6 bases). The V end was cut by 0 bases, the J end by 6 bases, with 16 bases between. Germline V gene sequence: CDR1 SGHDN, CDR2 FVKESK. This CDR3 comprises 16 residues. This CDR3 reads CASSQEEGLFWDTQYF. The CDR3 coding sequence is TGTGCCAGCAGCCAAGAGGAAGGACTATTCTGGGATACGCAGTATTTT.

This clone was counted a single time. V and J are TRBV14 and TRBJ2-7; no definite D call. CDR1 SGHDN and CDR2 FVKESK come from the germline V gene. CDR3 size: 12 residues. The V end was cut by 4 bases, the J end by 2 bases, with 6 bases between. This chain's CDR3 is CASSPGPYEQYF. The CDR3 region has the DNA TGTGCCAGCAGCCCTGGCCCCTACGAGCAGTACTTC.

The chain combines TRBV23-1 with TRBJ1-2; tentatively, D is TRBD1 (6 bases). TRBV23-1 is an ORF, and what it does is uncertain. This CDR3 region has 16 residues. V gave up 3 bases and J gave up 5 bases, with 19 bases separating them. The CDR3 coding sequence is TGCGCCAGCAGTCACAGGGGCGTAACAATAAGGTATGGCTACACCTTC. Encoded protein: CASSHRGVTIRYGYTF.

J is TRBJ2-1 and V is TRBV7-6; 7 bases align to TRBD1. V lost 4 bases and J lost 6; bases outside the gene matches: 9. The CDR3 covers 15 residues. CDR1 SGHVS and CDR2 FNYEAQ come from the germline V gene. The CDR3 here is CASSSQGDRGNEQFF. The CDR3, as DNA: TGTGCCAGCAGCTCCCAGGGGGATAGGGGCAATGAGCAGTTCTTC.

The rearrangement links TRBV5-1 to TRBJ1-4, with 11 bases identical to TRBD1. Germline V gene data show CDR1 as SGHRS and CDR2 as YFSETQ. The CDR3 runs to 17 residues. The trim removed 4 bases at V and 7 bases at J, leaving 12 bases unmatched. The DNA of the CDR3 is TGCGCCAGCAGCCTGGGTGTTTCCGGGACAGGGGGTGAAAAACTGTTTTTT. Translation: CASSLGVSGTGGEKLFF.